This TCR beta chain was profiled in a study of graft-versus-host responses after intestinal transplantation. Profiled with immunoSEQ multiplex PCR; TCRdb holds only in-frame clones, not every one. The sample carries about 18,000 clones, 38% recorded once. Notes on the study in general: Recipient marrow harbored GvH clones, some of which surfaced first in ileum or blood. Patients who carried graft-donor T cell macrochimerism also had high graft-versus-host to host-versus-graft clonal ratios in their allografts.

V was pared by 4 bases and J by 5 bases, with 11 bases of the junction left unmatched. The CDR3 consists of 17 residues. The germline CDR1 and CDR2 sequences are SGHAT and FQNNGV. CFSE-low proliferating responders, CD3+CD4+ and CD3+CD8+, were sorted post-reaction. Here the sequenced sample was alloreactive CD4+ T cells from a mixed lymphocyte reaction culture, taken before intestinal transplant. Subset denoted: CFSE-low proliferating T cells sorted from roughly six-day pre-transplant mixed lymphocyte reaction (GvH or HvG direction). The chain is built from TRBV11-2 and TRBJ2-2, with 9 positions matching TRBD1. The clonotype was recovered from a human patient who received an intestinal transplant. CDR3 in DNA: TGTGCCAGCAGCTCGATCCCGGGACAGGGCCTTACCGGGGAGCTGTTTTTT. Its translation: CASSSIPGQGLTGELFF. Variable domain in full (rest from reference TRBV11-2 and TRBJ2-2): EAGVAQSPRYKIIEKRQSVAFWCNPISGHATLYWYQQILGQGPKLLIQFQNNGVVDDSQLPKDRFSAERLKGVDSTLKIQPAKLEDSAVYLCASSSIPGQGLTGELFFGEGSRLTVL.